The TCR beta chain under discussion was sequenced for a study of cytomegalovirus exposure and HLA in healthy donors. The wider study: There were roughly 80 million unique TCRs (from HLA-typed donors) in an early data release.

Germline V gene data show CDR1 as SGHDT and CDR2 as YYEEEE. The V end was cut by 4 bases, the J end by 5 bases, with 12 bases between. This CDR3 is 13 amino acids long. Overall study results and limits: The investigators catalogued some 160 TCR beta chains as cytomegalovirus-associated. As was reported, the HLA-A and HLA-B alleles of most subjects were accurately predicted from TCR beta sequences.

Healthy bone marrow donors made up the donor group. 60 Vbeta and 13 Jbeta primers were used in PCR. Using immunoSEQ multiplex PCR, the repertoire was profiled, and TCRdb retains in-frame clones only, with some absent. Of under 200,000 clones listed, 70% to 80% are singletons. The table lists this clone with a few counts. Its antigen is unknown. The V call is TRBV5-6, the J call TRBJ2-5, with D maybe TRBD2 (5 bases). The receptor was isolated from a man aged 55-75 years in good health and CMV-seronegative. Sequencing was performed on PBMCs. CDR3 bases: TGTGCCAGCAGCCTACGGACTGGGGAGACCCAGTACTTC. Translation: CASSLRTGETQYF.